This T cell receptor beta chain was sequenced in a study of blood T cell repertoires in COVID-19. Trimming took 4 bases from V and 2 from J, leaving 12 bases between them. CDR3 length: 16 residues. Per germline, CDR1 SGHAT and CDR2 FQNNGV. Clones were read by immunoSEQ multiplex PCR, and TCRdb kept only the in-frame ones, dropping some. In the table there are hundreds of thousands of clones, approximately 88% of which are singletons. The rearrangement joins TRBV11-2 to TRBJ1-6; D is possibly TRBD1 (5 bases). The clonotype originates from a woman in her twenties or thirties who had recovered from COVID-19. Sequencing input: PBMCs or T cells enriched from blood (not recorded which). The CDR3 DNA sequence: TGTGCCAGCAGCTCGGGACTGCCCCCCTATAATTCACCCCTCCACTTT. This gives the protein CASSSGLPPYNSPLHF. Drawing the rest from reference TRBV11-2 and TRBJ1-6, the complete variable domain is EAGVAQSPRYKIIEKRQSVAFWCNPISGHATLYWYQQILGQGPKLLIQFQNNGVVDDSQLPKDRFSAERLKGVDSTLKIQPAKLEDSAVYLCASSSGLPPYNSPLHFGNGTRLTVT.